Below, 14 T cell receptor beta chains from the same sample are listed, as sequenced in a study of CXCR3-negative and CXCR3-positive naive CD8 T cells. In preparing the TRB cDNA libraries, 5' RACE with UMI labels was used. TCRdb reprocessed the 5' RACE reads and keeps a single row for each CDR3 protein, giving no DNA. Reported are 75,000 to 95,000 distinct CDR3 sequences; the ten largest clones contain 1.1%. The sample consisted of naive CXCR3- CD8+ T cells from blood. As to subset: CD45RO-CCR7+CD27+CD95- naive CD8+ T cells lacking CXCR3 (TNR3-). All receptors derive from a human donor in good health. Some clones in this sample may be carry-over from other donors' samples.

The chain carries TRBV20-1 and TRBJ2-7; TCRdb names TRBD2, which stays unverified in the absence of DNA. The germline CDR1 and CDR2 sequences are DFQATT and SNEGSKA (reference sequence). CDR3 length: 13 residues. The chain's CDR3 is CSARLGLRYEQYF.

This chain joins TRBV7-6 and TRBJ2-1; TCRdb calls TRBD2, which cannot be checked without DNA. This CDR3 spans 14 amino acids. Germline V gives CDR1 SGHVS, CDR2 FNYEAQ. The CDR3 sequence is CASSPWTSGTEQFF.

CDR3 sequence reads: CASSPSAGDRTEAFF. This chain joins TRBV11-2 and TRBJ1-1. This CDR3 has 15 amino acids. The germline V gene encodes CDR1 SGHAT and CDR2 FQNNGV.

The chain links TRBV2 to TRBJ2-1; TCRdb designates TRBD1, a call that cannot be tested without DNA. This CDR3 comprises 16 residues. CDR1 SNHLY and CDR2 FYNNEI come from the germline V gene. The CDR3 protein is CASSERTGRRRNEQFF. The variable domain in full, completed from reference TRBV2 and TRBJ2-1, reads EPEVTQTPSHQVTQMGQEVILRCVPISNHLYFYWYRQILGQKVEFLVSFYNNEISEKSEIFDDQFSVERPDGSNFTLKIRSTKLEDSAMYFCASSERTGRRRNEQFFGPGTRLTVL.

The chain's CDR3 is CASSQDGLGDNEQFF. The J gene is TRBJ2-1, the V gene TRBV4-1; without DNA, the TCRdb call of TRBD1 cannot be checked. Germline CDR1 is MGHRA and CDR2 is YSYEKL. CDR3 length equals 15 residues.

CDR3 sequence reads: CASSLGRTDIEQFF. V is TRBV7-8 and J is TRBJ2-1. The germline V gene has CDR1 SGHVS and CDR2 FQNEAQ. This CDR3 region has 14 residues. Complete variable domain (other parts from reference TRBV7-8 and TRBJ2-1): GAGVSQSPRYKVAKRGQDVALRCDPISGHVSLFWYQQALGQGPEFLTYFQNEAQLDKSGLPSDRFFAERPEGSVSTLKIQRTQQEDSAVYLCASSLGRTDIEQFFGPGTRLTVL.

The rearrangement links TRBV6-2 or TRBV6-3 to TRBJ2-3; TCRdb gives TRBD2 as the D gene, but with no DNA this cannot be confirmed. Germline CDR1 is MNHEY and CDR2 is SVGEGT. CDR3 length: 17 residues. The CDR3 reads CASKGTTEGPSTDTQYF.

The chain employs TRBV20-1 and TRBJ2-7; the D gene TCRdb calls, TRBD1, cannot be checked with no DNA. Per the germline V gene, CDR1 is DFQATT and CDR2 is SNEGSKA (reference sequence). The CDR3 consists of 15 residues. This chain's CDR3 is CSARDLSVRGYEQYF.

The rearrangement uses TRBV7-2 and TRBJ1-1. The CDR3 has 13 amino acids. Germline CDR1 and CDR2: SGHTA and FQGNSA. Here the CDR3 reads CASSLVSLTEAFF.

CDR3 loop: CSARDWGTDNSPLHF. The chain employs TRBV20-1 and TRBJ1-6. The CDR3 is 15 residues long. The germline gives CDR1 DFQATT, CDR2 SNEGSKA (reference sequence).

The rearrangement joins TRBV29-1 to TRBJ2-7; the TCRdb call, TRBD1, lacks DNA for checking. From germline, CDR1 is SQVTM and CDR2 ANQGSEA. CDR3 length: 14 amino acids. CDR3 residues: CSVVPGTGLYEQYF.

The chain is built from TRBV4-3 and TRBJ1-2; as DNA is missing, the TRBD1 call by TCRdb cannot be tested. CDR3 length equals 15 residues. Germline values: CDR1 LGHNA, CDR2 YSLEER. CDR3 protein: CASSQDIAGNYGYTF.

The rearrangement uses TRBV11-2 and TRBJ2-5; there is no DNA to check the TCRdb D call of TRBD1. CDR3 length: 18 residues. Germline values: CDR1 SGHAT, CDR2 FQNNGV. The CDR3 here is CASSLVPFYDSIQETQYF.

V gene TRBV25-1 combines with J gene TRBJ2-3; the TRBD2 assignment by TCRdb is unverifiable without DNA. The CDR3 has 16 amino acids. The germline CDR1 and CDR2 sequences are MGHDK and SYGVNS. CDR3: CASSESGLAGSDTQYF. Variable domain in full (rest from reference TRBV25-1 and TRBJ2-3): EADIYQTPRYLVIGTGKKITLECSQTMGHDKMYWYQQDPGMELHLIHYSYGVNSTEKGDLSSESTVSRIRTEHFPLTLESARPSHTSQYLCASSESGLAGSDTQYFGPGTRLTVL.